This T cell receptor (beta chain) emerged from a study of monozygotic twins with inflammatory bowel disease. Study-wide findings and caveats: Especially with disease activity, IBD patients shared fewer clonotypes with others than healthy twins did. No difference was seen in repertoire similarity between concordant and discordant twins, possibly from limited power. IBD patients displayed reduced TCRbeta diversity (inverse Simpson) when set against healthy co-twins.

Per the germline V gene, CDR1 is SGHTA and CDR2 is FQGTGA. The CDR3 has 15 amino acids. TCRdb re-called the 5' RACE reads; one entry per CDR3 protein, DNA not given. This sample's clone table lists over 200,000 distinct CDR3 sequences. Details on this clonotype: The antigen is undetermined.

Sample: blood. The TCR comes from a human donor with ulcerative colitis or Crohn's disease, or a healthy co-twin of an affected twin (not recorded which). The J gene is TRBJ2-1, the V gene TRBV7-3; the TRBD1 assignment by TCRdb is unverifiable without DNA. This CDR3 reads CASSRRGGGYNEQFF.